Each of the 10 T cell receptor beta chains below was sequenced from the same sample in a study of regulatory T cells in long-lasting Graves disease. The time point: newly diagnosed GD, antithyroid drugs for less than 3 months. PBMC RNA served as the TCR library source. Researchers made TCR beta libraries by using iRepertoire HTBI primers and running Arm-PCR on CDR3 regions. TCRdb re-derived calls from the multiplex PCR reads in MiXCR, one entry per CDR3 protein. The profile covers about 540,000 distinct CDR3 sequences, with roughly 13% appearing a single time and over 7.5% taken by the ten largest. These records were also assigned to another study, of T cells in Graves' hyperthyroidism and ophthalmopathy.

Here the sequenced sample was peripheral blood mononuclear cells (PBMCs), taken at new diagnosis, from a patient treated with antithyroid drugs. All receptors come from a man younger than 45 with Graves disease.

As concerns this clonotype: A much larger clone sits a single nucleotide away, making a read error possible. The chain is built from TRBV29-1 and TRBJ2-2; TRBD1 is a possible D gene (6 bases). This CDR3 has 13 amino acids. Germline CDR1 reads SQVTM; CDR2 reads ANQGSEA. The CDR3 here is CSVLQGSTGELLF. DNA of the CDR3: TGCAGCGTTCTACAGGGTTCGACCGGGGAGCTGCTTTTT.

A remark on this clonotype: This could be a read error, since a much larger clone is one nucleotide away. The chain links TRBV18 to TRBJ2-7, with D hard to call. The CDR3 is 12 amino acids. The germline V gene encodes CDR1 KGHSH and CDR2 LQKENI. V was shortened by 8 bases and J by 2 bases, with 10 bases between the two germline ends. CDR3 DNA sequence: TGTGCCAGCCGTGACAATCCCTACGAGCAGTACTTC. Encoded protein: CASRDNPYEQYF.

This clonotype was observed a few times. The chain uses TRBV20-1 and TRBJ1-2; weak D call: TRBD1 (6 bases). Germline V lookup: CDR1 DFQATT, CDR2 SNEGSKA (reference sequence). The CDR3 totals 13 residues. Trimming removed 6 bases from V and 3 bases from J, with 14 bases in between. CDR3 in amino acids: CSATTGSDYGYTF. The CDR3 coding sequence is TGCAGTGCCACAACAGGGTCGGACTATGGCTACACCTTC.

This clonotype was seen at least ten times. CDR3: CASSVPGHEQFF. The CDR3 coding sequence is TGTGCCAGCAGCGTCCCGGGCCATGAGCAGTTCTTC. The chain is built from TRBV11-2 and TRBJ2-1, with unresolved D. Germline V gene lookup returns CDR1 SGHAT and CDR2 FQNNGV. The CDR3 sequence is 12 residues long. The germline V and J ends were trimmed by 5 bases and 8 bases, with 10 bases remaining between them.

This clonotype appeared many times. This rearrangement joins TRBV20-1 to TRBJ2-2; 9 positions match TRBD2. Per the germline V gene, CDR1 is DFQATT and CDR2 is SNEGSKA (reference sequence). J lost 0 bases, V lost 6 bases, and 5 bases had no gene match. The CDR3 length is 15 residues. CDR3 DNA: TGCAGTGCGTTGGCGGGGGGGGCGAACACCGGGGAGCTGTTTTTT. It is translated as CSALAGGANTGELFF.

This clonotype was found many times. The rearrangement uses TRBV11-2 and TRBJ2-7; a weak D match, TRBD1 (6 bases). Germline V gene lookup returns CDR1 SGHAT and CDR2 FQNNGV. Trimming took 1 base from V and 3 from J, leaving 19 bases between them. There are 17 residues in the CDR3. In DNA, the CDR3 is TGTGCCAGCAGCTTAGCGCGGATGGGACATCCGAACTACGAGCAGTACTTC. It yields the protein CASSLARMGHPNYEQYF.

Note on this clonotype: This may be a read error: a much more frequent sequence differs by one nucleotide. The rearrangement uses TRBV7-2 and TRBJ2-7, with 9 bases matching TRBD2. With V trimmed by 5 bases and J by 3 bases, 17 bases remained unmatched. Germline CDR1 SGHTA, CDR2 FQGNSA. CDR3 length equals 18 residues. The CDR3 bases are TGTGCCAGCAGCGCCAAGGGGACTGGCGGGAGGGCCAGCTACGAGCAGTACTTC. Its protein is CASSAKGTGGRASYEQYF.

V gene TRBV7-2 combines with J gene TRBJ2-1, with TRBD2 matching over 14 bases. Trimming at V came to 5 bases and at J to 0 bases, leaving 6 bases not matched to a gene. Germline CDR1 is SGHTA and CDR2 is FQGNSA. The CDR3 is 18 residues long. The CDR3 is CASSGGLAGGSSYNEQFF. The CDR3 DNA is TGTGCCAGCAGCGGCGGACTAGCGGGAGGAAGCTCCTACAATGAGCAGTTCTTC.

Many counts were recorded for this clonotype. The CDR3 region is CASSAAGGTQPQHF. The CDR3, as DNA: TGTGCCAGCAGCGCCGCTGGGGGGACCCAGCCCCAGCATTTT. The V gene is TRBV6-1, the J gene TRBJ1-5; a weak D match, TRBD1 (5 bases). Germline V gives CDR1 MNHNS, CDR2 SASEGT. With 6 bases removed from V and 7 bases from J, the gap between germline ends came to 16 bases. This CDR3 region has 14 residues.

This clonotype came up many times. V is TRBV20-1 and J is TRBJ2-2; D might be TRBD2 (5 bases). Trimming removed 3 bases at V and 2 bases at J, with 10 bases between. The germline CDR1 and CDR2 sequences are DFQATT and SNEGSKA (reference sequence). CDR3 size: 14 residues. The CDR3 coding sequence is TGCAGTGCTAGGAGGACTGATAACACCGGGGAGCTGTTTTTT. Translating gives CSARRTDNTGELFF.